This entry lists 10 T cell receptor beta chains sequenced from one sample in a study of early T cells in non-severe SARS-CoV-2 infection. TCRdb reanalysed the 5' RACE reads using MiXCR and keeps one entry per CDR3 protein. There are over 30,000 distinct CDR3 sequences in the sample; 4.5% to 5% occur only once, and roughly 7.7% lies in the top ten. Sequenced input: whole blood. The receptor set was obtained from an adult who was a healthcare worker with PCR-confirmed SARS-CoV-2 infection or an uninfected control (not recorded which).

This chain joins TRBV24-1 and TRBJ1-1, with 9 bases aligning to TRBD1. Germline loops: CDR1 KGHDR, CDR2 SFDVKD. J gave up 3 bases and V 7 bases, and 8 bases lay outside the gene matches. CDR3 length equals 15 residues. CDR3 protein: CATRQQGAGDTEAFF. The CDR3 DNA follows: TGTGCCACCAGGCAACAGGGGGCTGGGGACACTGAAGCTTTCTTT.

Worth noting for this clonotype: A read error may be the cause here, since a much bigger clone is one base away. The chain is built from TRBV30 and TRBJ1-5, with D possibly matching TRBD1 (6 bases). Germline CDR1 is GTSNPN and CDR2 is SVGIG (reference sequence). The CDR3 consists of 15 residues. The CDR3 sequence is CAWSTGTYSDQPQHF. The CDR3, as DNA: TGTGCCTGGAGTACCGGGACATATAGCGATCAGCCCCAGCATTTT.

This clonotype was detected ten times or more. The rearrangement joins TRBV12-3 or TRBV12-4 to TRBJ2-6, with D perhaps matching TRBD2 (7 bases). CDR3 size: 16 residues. Deletions cut 7 bases from V and 2 bases from J, with 15 bases between. CDR3 coding DNA: TGTGCCAGCATCCTCCGGGGGGCGCCTGGGGCCAACGTCCTGACTTTC. Protein sequence: CASILRGAPGANVLTF.

This clonotype was picked up many times. The chain uses TRBV11-2 and TRBJ1-1; TRBD1 agrees at 8 bases. J gave up 5 bases and V 1 base, and 6 bases lay outside the gene matches. Germline CDR1 SGHAT, CDR2 FQNNGV. The CDR3 totals 15 residues. CDR3 sequence (DNA): TGTGCCAGCAGCTTAGGAGACAGGGGAGGTACTGAAGCTTTCTTT. This encodes CASSLGDRGGTEAFF.

This clonotype has ten or more counts. The gene calls are TRBV7-9 and TRBJ2-3; tentative D call: TRBD1 (5 bases). Germline V lookup: CDR1 SEHNR, CDR2 FQNEAQ (reference sequence). Trimming shortened V by 4 bases and J by 0 bases, and 8 bases separated the two germline ends. CDR3 length: 14 residues. The CDR3 reads CASSWTPSTDTQYF. Here the CDR3 DNA reads TGTGCCAGCAGCTGGACACCAAGCACAGATACGCAGTATTTT.

The table lists this clonotype with a few counts. The chain couples TRBV28 to TRBJ2-7, with TRBD2 matching over 8 bases. This CDR3 comprises 15 residues. V lost 3 bases to trimming and J lost 2 bases; unmatched junction nucleotides: 6. Looked up from germline, CDR1 is MDHEN and CDR2 is SYDVKM. The CDR3 nucleotides read TGTGCCAGCAGTTTTGCGGGCGGGGGGACCTACGAGCAGTACTTC. It encodes CASSFAGGGTYEQYF.

The V call is TRBV5-4, the J call TRBJ2-3, with 7 bases aligning to TRBD2. The CDR3 totals 15 residues. Trimming took 2 bases from V and 2 from J; bases not matched to a gene: 5. The germline gives CDR1 SGHNT, CDR2 YYREEE (reference sequence). Here the CDR3 reads CASSFPGTNTDTQYF. The CDR3 DNA follows: TGTGCCAGCAGCTTTCCCGGGACTAACACAGATACGCAGTATTTT.

The genes are TRBV7-2 and TRBJ1-2, with unresolved D. V lost 5 bases, J lost 5 bases, and 21 bases lay in between. Germline CDR1 and CDR2: SGHTA and FQGNSA. CDR3 size: 16 residues. CDR3 amino acids: CASSPRLTTALYGYTF. The CDR3 coding sequence is TGTGCCAGCAGCCCCCGACTTACGACCGCTCTTTATGGCTACACCTTC.

In this sample, this clonotype turned up many times. The V call is TRBV7-2, the J call TRBJ1-1; no clear D gene. CDR1 is SGHTA and CDR2 is FQGNSA in the germline V gene. V dropped 3 bases and J dropped 1 base, with 6 bases sitting between them. The CDR3 totals 13 residues. DNA for the CDR3: TGTGCCAGCAGCTTCTCCCAGAACACTGAAGCTTTCTTT. This encodes CASSFSQNTEAFF.

This clonotype was observed at least ten times. The chain employs TRBV12-3 or TRBV12-4 and TRBJ1-5; D possibly corresponds to TRBD1 (5 bases). The CDR3 is 13 amino acids. Trimming removed 4 bases at V and 7 bases at J, with 11 bases between. The CDR3 region is CASSSGTRQPQHF. The DNA of the CDR3 is TGTGCCAGCAGTTCAGGGACCCGACAGCCCCAGCATTTT.